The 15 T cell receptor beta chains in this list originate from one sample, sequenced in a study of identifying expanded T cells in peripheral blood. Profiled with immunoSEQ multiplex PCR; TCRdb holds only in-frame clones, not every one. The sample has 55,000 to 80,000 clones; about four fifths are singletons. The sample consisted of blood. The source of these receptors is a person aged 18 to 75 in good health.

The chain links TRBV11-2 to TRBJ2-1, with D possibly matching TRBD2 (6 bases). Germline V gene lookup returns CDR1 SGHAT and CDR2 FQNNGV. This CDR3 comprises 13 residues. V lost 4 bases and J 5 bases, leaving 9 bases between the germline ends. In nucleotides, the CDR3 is TGTGCCAGCAGCTCCCTAGCGAACAATGAGCAGTTCTTC. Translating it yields CASSSLANNEQFF.

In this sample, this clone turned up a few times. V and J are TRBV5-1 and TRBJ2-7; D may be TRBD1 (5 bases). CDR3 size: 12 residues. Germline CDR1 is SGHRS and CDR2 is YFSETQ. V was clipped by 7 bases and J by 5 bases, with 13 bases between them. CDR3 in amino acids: CASFEPGNEQYF. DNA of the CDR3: TGCGCCAGCTTCGAACCAGGGAACGAGCAGTACTTC.

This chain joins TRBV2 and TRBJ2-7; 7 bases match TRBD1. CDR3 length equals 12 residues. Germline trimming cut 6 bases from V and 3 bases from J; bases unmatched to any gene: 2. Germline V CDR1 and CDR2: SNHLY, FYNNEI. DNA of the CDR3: TGTGCCAGCAGGGACAGGCTCTACGAGCAGTACTTC. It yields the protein CASRDRLYEQYF. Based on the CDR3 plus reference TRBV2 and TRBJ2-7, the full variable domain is EPEVTQTPSHQVTQMGQEVILRCVPISNHLYFYWYRQILGQKVEFLVSFYNNEISEKSEIFDDQFSVERPDGSNFTLKIRSTKLEDSAMYFCASRDRLYEQYFGPGTRLTVT.

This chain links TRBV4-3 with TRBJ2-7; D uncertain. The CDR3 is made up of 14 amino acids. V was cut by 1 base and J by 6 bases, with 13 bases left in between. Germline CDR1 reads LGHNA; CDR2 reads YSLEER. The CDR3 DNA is TGCGCCAGCAGCCAAGGTTGGAGACAAAGCGAGCAGTACTTC. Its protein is CASSQGWRQSEQYF.

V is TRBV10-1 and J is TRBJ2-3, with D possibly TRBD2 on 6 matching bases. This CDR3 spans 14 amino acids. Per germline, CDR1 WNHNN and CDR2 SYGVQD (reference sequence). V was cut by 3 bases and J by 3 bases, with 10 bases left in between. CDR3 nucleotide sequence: TGCGCCAGCAGTGACTTAGCGGTTACAGATACGCAGTATTTT. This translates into CASSDLAVTDTQYF.

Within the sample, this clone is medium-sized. The CDR3 protein is CATSLWSGEEQFF. The CDR3 DNA follows: TGTGCCACCAGCCTATGGAGCGGGGAAGAGCAGTTCTTC. The chain combines TRBV15 with TRBJ2-1; 7 bases line up with TRBD2. The germline V gene has CDR1 LNHNV and CDR2 YYDKDF (reference sequence). The V and J ends lost 5 bases and 10 bases, in that order; junction bases with no gene match: 8. The CDR3 length is 13 residues.

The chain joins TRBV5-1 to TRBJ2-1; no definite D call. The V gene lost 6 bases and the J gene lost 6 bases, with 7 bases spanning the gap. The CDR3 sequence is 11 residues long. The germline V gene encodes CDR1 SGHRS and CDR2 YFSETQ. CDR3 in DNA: TGCGCCAGCAAATCGGGCAATGAGCAGTTCTTC. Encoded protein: CASKSGNEQFF.

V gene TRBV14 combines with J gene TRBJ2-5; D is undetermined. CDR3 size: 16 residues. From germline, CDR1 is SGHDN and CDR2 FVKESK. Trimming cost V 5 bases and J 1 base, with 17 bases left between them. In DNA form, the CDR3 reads TGTGCCAGCAGCAAAAAATTGACACTTGTCCAAGAGACCCAGTACTTC. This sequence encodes CASSKKLTLVQETQYF.

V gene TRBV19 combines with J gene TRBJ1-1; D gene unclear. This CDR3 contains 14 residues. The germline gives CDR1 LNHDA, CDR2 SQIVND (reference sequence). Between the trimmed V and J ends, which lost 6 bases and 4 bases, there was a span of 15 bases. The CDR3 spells CASSGLLPATEAFF. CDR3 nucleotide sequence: TGTGCCAGTAGCGGACTGCTACCGGCCACTGAAGCTTTCTTT.

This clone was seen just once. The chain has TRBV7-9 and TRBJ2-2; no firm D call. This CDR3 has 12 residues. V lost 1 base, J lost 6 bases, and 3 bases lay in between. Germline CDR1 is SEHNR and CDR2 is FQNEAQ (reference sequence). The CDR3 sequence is CASSLDAGELFF. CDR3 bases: TGTGCCAGCAGCTTAGATGCCGGGGAGCTGTTTTTT.

The CDR3 sequence: CASSEAQGAGGRATDTQYF. The CDR3 DNA sequence: TGTGCCAGCAGTGAAGCGCAAGGAGCTGGCGGGAGGGCCACAGATACGCAGTATTTT. The chain links TRBV6-1 to TRBJ2-3, with 9 bases aligning to TRBD2. Germline CDR1 reads MNHNS; CDR2 reads SASEGT. The CDR3 covers 19 residues. The V segment lost 0 bases and the J segment 2 bases; nucleotides outside the gene matches: 12.

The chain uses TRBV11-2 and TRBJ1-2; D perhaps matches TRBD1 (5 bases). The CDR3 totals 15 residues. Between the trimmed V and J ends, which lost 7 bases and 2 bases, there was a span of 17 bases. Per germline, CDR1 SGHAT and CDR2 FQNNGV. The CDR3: CASTLRRGVNYGYTF. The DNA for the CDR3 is TGTGCCAGCACCCTACGTCGGGGGGTAAACTATGGCTACACCTTC.

This CDR3 reads CASEGDRGGNEQFF. The CDR3 nucleotides are TGTGCCAGTGAGGGGGACAGGGGGGGTAATGAGCAGTTCTTC. The rearrangement uses TRBV6-1 and TRBJ2-1; TRBD1 matches at 11 bases. In germline, CDR1 is MNHNS, CDR2 SASEGT. This CDR3 has 14 residues. V was clipped by 9 bases and J by 7 bases; unmatched bases: 8.

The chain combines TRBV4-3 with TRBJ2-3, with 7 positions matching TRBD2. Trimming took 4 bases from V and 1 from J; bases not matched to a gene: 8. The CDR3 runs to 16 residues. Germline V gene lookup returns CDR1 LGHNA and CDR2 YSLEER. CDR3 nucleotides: TGCGCCAGCAGCCTCAGCGGGGTTTCAGGCACAGATACGCAGTATTTT. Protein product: CASSLSGVSGTDTQYF.

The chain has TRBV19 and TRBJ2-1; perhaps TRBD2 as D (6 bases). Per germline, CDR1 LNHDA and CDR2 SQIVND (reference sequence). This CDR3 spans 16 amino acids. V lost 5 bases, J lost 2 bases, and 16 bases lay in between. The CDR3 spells CASSRMGGTTYNEQFF. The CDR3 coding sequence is TGTGCCAGTAGTCGAATGGGGGGAACCACCTACAATGAGCAGTTCTTC. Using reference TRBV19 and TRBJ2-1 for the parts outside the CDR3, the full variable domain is DGGITQSPKYLFRKEGQNVTLSCEQNLNHDAMYWYRQDPGQGLRLIYYSQIVNDFQKGDIAEGYSVSREKKESFPLTVTSAQKNPTAFYLCASSRMGGTTYNEQFFGPGTRLTVL.